The 24 T cell receptor beta chains reported below all come from one sample, sequenced in a study of cytomegalovirus exposure and HLA in healthy donors. Amplification used 60 Vbeta primers and 13 Jbeta primers. Measured with immunoSEQ multiplex PCR; TCRdb has only the in-frame clones, and not every one. The sample yields roughly 180,000 clones, roughly 82% seen once. Sequenced: PBMCs. The receptors derive from a girl aged 2-10 years in good health and CMV-seropositive.

The chain employs TRBV19 and TRBJ2-1, with 8 bases identical to TRBD1. The CDR3 length is 16 residues. Losses at the gene ends were 5 bases for V and 10 bases for J; bases not matched to a gene: 16. Germline CDR1 is LNHDA and CDR2 is SQIVND (reference sequence). CDR3 region: CASSSRTGQVGREQFF. CDR3 DNA sequence: TGTGCCAGTAGTTCGAGGACAGGGCAAGTCGGTCGGGAGCAGTTCTTC.

In this sample, this clone turned up once. The chain recombines TRBV7-7 with TRBJ2-7; 9 bases map to TRBD1. Looked up from germline, CDR1 is SSHAT and CDR2 is FNYEAQ (reference sequence). This CDR3 contains 14 residues. The J segment lost 5 bases and the V segment lost 5 bases, leaving 7 bases of the junction unmatched. Here the CDR3 DNA reads TGTGCCAGCAGCCTGGGACAGGGAGGAGACGAGCAGTACTTC. Protein product: CASSLGQGGDEQYF.

The chain has TRBV6-1 and TRBJ2-5; D is unclear. The last part of the DNA fits TRBJ2-7 better; the J call may be wrong. CDR1 and CDR2 from the germline V gene are MNHNS and SASEGT. CDR3 size: 14 residues. The CDR3 here is CASSEDRVLYEQYF. In DNA, the CDR3 is TGTGCCAGCAGTGAAGACAGAGTACTCTACGAGCAGTACTTC.

The chain uses TRBV9 and TRBJ1-4; D remains unclear. V lost 0 bases and J 8 bases, leaving 17 bases between the germline ends. The CDR3 covers 16 residues. Per germline, CDR1 SGDLS and CDR2 YYNGEE. The CDR3 protein is CASSVGEGSWEEKLFF. In DNA form, the CDR3 reads TGTGCCAGCAGCGTAGGCGAGGGCAGTTGGGAGGAAAAACTGTTTTTT.

The rearrangement links TRBV6-1 to TRBJ1-2, with D maybe TRBD1 (5 bases). This CDR3 region has 14 residues. Per germline, CDR1 MNHNS and CDR2 SASEGT. Between the trimmed V and J ends, which lost 2 bases and 3 bases, there was a span of 10 bases. CDR3 residues: CASSEWGKDYGYTF. DNA of the CDR3: TGTGCCAGCAGTGAATGGGGCAAGGACTATGGCTACACCTTC.

The rearrangement links TRBV7-9 to TRBJ1-2; the D is unclear. The CDR3 has 14 amino acids. Trimming took 0 bases from V and 8 from J, leaving 13 bases between them. The germline V gene encodes CDR1 SEHNR and CDR2 FQNEAQ (reference sequence). The CDR3 region is CASSLAGRVRGYTF. CDR3 bases: TGTGCCAGCAGCTTAGCGGGGAGGGTTCGAGGCTACACCTTC.

J is TRBJ2-7 and V is TRBV14, with a weak D call TRBD2 (6 bases). Deletions cut 1 base from V and 1 base from J, with 14 bases between. Per germline, CDR1 SGHDN and CDR2 FVKESK. This CDR3 has 16 amino acids. The CDR3: CASSQGWPSASYEQYF. CDR3 sequence (DNA): TGTGCCAGCAGCCAAGGATGGCCTAGCGCATCCTACGAGCAGTACTTC.

This rearrangement joins TRBV5-8 to TRBJ1-2; 9 bases agree with TRBD1. The germline gives CDR1 SGHTS, CDR2 YDEGEE. The CDR3 extends over 14 amino acids. The J segment lost 4 bases and the V segment lost 4 bases, leaving 5 bases of the junction unmatched. CDR3 residues: CASSHMTGGYGYTF. The CDR3 bases are TGTGCCAGCAGCCATATGACAGGGGGCTATGGCTACACCTTC.

V gene TRBV9 combines with J gene TRBJ2-3, with 8 bases fitting TRBD2. CDR1 is SGDLS, CDR2 YYNGEE, per germline. Germline trimming cut 0 bases from V and 3 bases from J; bases unmatched to any gene: 9. This CDR3 has 17 amino acids. CDR3 sequence reads: CASSVEGGRTVTDTQYF. CDR3 in DNA: TGTGCCAGCAGCGTAGAGGGCGGGAGGACCGTTACAGATACGCAGTATTTT.

The V gene is TRBV19, the J gene TRBJ2-1; D ambiguous. The germline V gene encodes CDR1 LNHDA and CDR2 SQIVND (reference sequence). The length of the CDR3 is 13 residues. Trimming took 7 bases from V and 5 from J, leaving 12 bases between them. The CDR3 DNA reads as TGTGCCAGTACCCATAGGCGGAACAATGAGCAGTTCTTC. Amino acids: CASTHRRNNEQFF. Drawing the rest from reference TRBV19 and TRBJ2-1, the complete variable domain is DGGITQSPKYLFRKEGQNVTLSCEQNLNHDAMYWYRQDPGQGLRLIYYSQIVNDFQKGDIAEGYSVSREKKESFPLTVTSAQKNPTAFYLCASTHRRNNEQFFGPGTRLTVL.

The chain combines TRBV18 with TRBJ1-4; 10 nucleotides line up with TRBD1. Losses at the gene ends were 3 bases for V and 2 bases for J; bases not matched to a gene: 3. Germline V gene lookup returns CDR1 KGHSH and CDR2 LQKENI. The CDR3 has 16 amino acids. The CDR3 sequence: CASSPATGGTNEKLFF. The CDR3 DNA follows: TGTGCCAGCTCACCTGCGACAGGGGGCACTAATGAAAAACTGTTTTTT.

Details on this clone: Other DNA sequences in the same sample also yield this CDR3. V usage is TRBV5-1 and J usage is TRBJ2-3; 10 bases map to TRBD2. V shed 1 base and J 0 bases; nucleotides not matched to a gene: 17. Per the germline V gene, CDR1 is SGHRS and CDR2 is YFSETQ. The CDR3 sequence is 21 residues long. The CDR3 DNA is TGCGCCAGCAGCTTGATTATTGCTAGCGGGAGTTCAAAACCTAGCACAGATACGCAGTATTTT. Translated, it gives CASSLIIASGSSKPSTDTQYF.

The chain couples TRBV5-1 to TRBJ1-2, with 8 positions matching TRBD1. Per germline, CDR1 SGHRS and CDR2 YFSETQ. Unmatched junction bases numbered 9, after V lost 4 bases and J lost 4 bases. CDR3 length: 15 amino acids. CDR3 protein: CASSPRTGRSYGYTF. The CDR3 DNA sequence: TGCGCCAGCAGCCCGAGGACAGGGCGGTCCTATGGCTACACCTTC.

V and J are TRBV28 and TRBJ2-1; TRBD2 agrees at 10 bases. Germline CDR1 MDHEN, CDR2 SYDVKM. The J segment lost 6 bases and the V segment lost 7 bases, leaving 9 bases of the junction unmatched. There are 15 residues in the CDR3. DNA of the CDR3: TGTGCCAGCACCTTTAGCGGGAGGTTGAGCAATGAGCAGTTCTTC. This codes for CASTFSGRLSNEQFF.

The sample holds one count of this clone. The V gene is TRBV6-5, the J gene TRBJ2-7; 9 bases map to TRBD1. With V trimmed by 9 bases and J by 2 bases, 5 bases remained unmatched. The CDR3 length is 13 residues. The germline V gene encodes CDR1 MNHEY and CDR2 SVGAGI. The DNA of the CDR3 is TGTGCCAGTACCCGGGACAGGGCCTACGAGCAGTACTTC. Translating it yields CASTRDRAYEQYF.

J is TRBJ2-1 and V is TRBV11-3; D possibly corresponds to TRBD2 (6 bases). This CDR3 has 17 amino acids. With 3 bases removed from V and 3 bases from J, the gap between germline ends came to 18 bases. Germline V gene data show CDR1 as SGHNT and CDR2 as YENEEA. CDR3 bases: TGTGCCAGCAGCTTTGCCCACAGTGCAGCGGGCTACAATGAGCAGTTCTTC. Its translation is CASSFAHSAAGYNEQFF. Together with reference TRBV11-3 and TRBJ2-1, the CDR3 gives the full variable domain: EAGVVQSPRYKIIEKKQPVAFWCNPISGHNTLYWYLQNLGQGPELLIRYENEEAVDDSQLPKDRFSAERLKGVDSTLKIQPAELGDSAVYLCASSFAHSAAGYNEQFFGPGTRLTVL.

The chain has TRBV28 and TRBJ1-1; no definite D call. Trimming removed 5 bases at V and 6 bases at J, with 10 bases between. CDR1 is MDHEN, CDR2 SYDVKM, per germline. The CDR3 extends over 12 amino acids. For the CDR3, the DNA is TGTGCCAGCAGTCCCCCCCGGGCTGAAGCTTTCTTT. Its translation is CASSPPRAEAFF.

This sequence joins TRBV5-1 and TRBJ1-5; perhaps TRBD1 as D (5 bases). The CDR3 contains 15 residues. The germline V gene has CDR1 SGHRS and CDR2 YFSETQ. Trimming removed 4 bases at V and 3 bases at J, with 14 bases between. The CDR3: CASSPIGGVNQPQHF. CDR3 DNA sequence: TGCGCCAGCAGCCCGATCGGGGGAGTCAATCAGCCCCAGCATTTT.

The V gene is TRBV11-3, the J gene TRBJ2-1; D gene uncertain. V was clipped by 1 base and J by 7 bases, with 11 bases between them. Germline V gene lookup returns CDR1 SGHNT and CDR2 YENEEA. This CDR3 has 14 amino acids. The CDR3, as DNA: TGTGCCAGCAGCTTAGCTACCCAATTAAATGAGCAGTTCTTC. The encoded protein is CASSLATQLNEQFF.

The rearrangement uses TRBV19 and TRBJ1-1; 8 bases are shared with TRBD1. This CDR3 has 14 amino acids. In germline, CDR1 is LNHDA, CDR2 SQIVND (reference sequence). With 9 bases clipped from V and 5 bases from J, the junction kept 11 bases outside the gene matches. The CDR3 here is CASDDYGQGTEAFF. Here the CDR3 DNA reads TGTGCCAGCGACGACTACGGACAGGGAACTGAAGCTTTCTTT.

This sequence joins TRBV7-8 and TRBJ2-7; no definite D call. CDR3 length: 11 amino acids. The germline CDR1 and CDR2 sequences are SGHVS and FQNEAQ. Trimming cost V 3 bases and J 7 bases, with 7 bases left between them. In DNA form, the CDR3 reads TGTGCCAGCAGCTTCTCGGTGGAGCAGTACTTC. It is translated as CASSFSVEQYF.

J is TRBJ2-7 and V is TRBV5-1, with TRBD1 matching 8 bases. Germline V gene lookup returns CDR1 SGHRS and CDR2 YFSETQ. V lost 3 bases, J lost 6 bases, and 2 bases stayed unmatched. There are 12 residues in the CDR3. The CDR3 here is CASSSDRAEQYF. The CDR3 region has the DNA TGCGCCAGCAGCTCGGACAGGGCCGAGCAGTACTTC. The full variable domain, rest sourced from reference TRBV5-1 and TRBJ2-7, is KAGVTQTPRYLIKTRGQQVTLSCSPISGHRSVSWYQQTPGQGLQFLFEYFSETQRNKGNFPGRFSGRQFSNSRSEMNVSTLELGDSALYLCASSSDRAEQYFGPGTRLTVT.

This chain connects TRBV4-1 to TRBJ1-3, with unresolved D. CDR1 and CDR2 from the germline V gene are MGHRA and YSYEKL. The length of the CDR3 is 12 residues. The V end was cut by 4 bases, the J end by 2 bases, with 3 bases between. DNA of the CDR3: TGCGCCAGCAGCCTAGCTGGAAACACCATATATTTT. This codes for CASSLAGNTIYF.

The V call is TRBV19, the J call TRBJ2-1, with TRBD2 matching 7 bases. The CDR3 is 14 residues long. V lost 2 bases and J lost 4; bases outside the gene matches: 2. Germline V gene lookup returns CDR1 LNHDA and CDR2 SQIVND (reference sequence). CDR3 residues: CASSIISGYNEQFF. In DNA, the CDR3 is TGTGCCAGTAGTATAATTAGCGGGTACAATGAGCAGTTCTTC.